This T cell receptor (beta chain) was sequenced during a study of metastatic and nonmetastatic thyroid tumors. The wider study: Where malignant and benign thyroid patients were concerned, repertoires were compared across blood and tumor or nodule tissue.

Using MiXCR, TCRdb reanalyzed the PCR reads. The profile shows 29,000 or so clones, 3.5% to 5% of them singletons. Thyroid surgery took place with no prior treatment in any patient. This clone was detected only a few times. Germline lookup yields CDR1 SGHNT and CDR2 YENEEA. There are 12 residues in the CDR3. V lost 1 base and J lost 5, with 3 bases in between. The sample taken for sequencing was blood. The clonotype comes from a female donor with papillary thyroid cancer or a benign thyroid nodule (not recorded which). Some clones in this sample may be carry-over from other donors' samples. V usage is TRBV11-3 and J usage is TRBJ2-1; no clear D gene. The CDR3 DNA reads TGTGCCAGCAGCTTAGGCGACAATGAGCAGTTCTTC. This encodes CASSLGDNEQFF.